The clone carrying this T cell receptor (beta chain) has more than one count but fewer than ten. Germline CDR1 MGHRA, CDR2 YSYEKL. This CDR3 comprises 14 residues. V was pared by 3 bases and J by 3 bases, with 11 bases between. The TCRbeta library incorporated unique molecular identifiers. TCRdb used MiXCR to reprocess the PCR reads, holding one entry per CDR3 protein. The profile shows hundreds of thousands of distinct CDR3 sequences, approximately 17% of them singletons. The entry originates in a study of T-cell reconstitution after alpha-beta-depleted transplantation in children. This TCR derives from a human donor who donated a stem cell graft to a child with acute myeloid leukemia. The sample was PBMCs from the stem cell graft donor, taken from the stem cell graft. The chain employs TRBV4-1 and TRBJ1-1; the D is unclear. CDR3 in amino acids: CASSHQRGDTEAFF. The CDR3 region has the DNA TGCGCCAGCAGCCACCAACGGGGAGACACTGAAGCTTTCTTT.